The 20 T cell receptor beta chains below were found in one sample sequenced in a study of blood T cell repertoires in COVID-19 (dated by TCRdb to about 2020). The library relied on the immunoSEQ multiplex PCR assay. As stored in TCRdb, this immuneACCESS dataset retains in-frame rearrangements with V and J assigned. A fraction of the clones does not appear; measured against another copy, unresolved V genes explain less than half of the discrepancy, and the remainder lacks a known reason. The sample has nearly 400,000 clones on record, under 90% of them singletons. The ten largest clones capture about 1.7% of the sample. The sample consisted of PBMCs or T cells enriched from blood (not recorded which). The source of these receptors is a woman aged 25 to 39 who had recovered from COVID-19.

This clone was seen only a few times. The chain uses TRBV27 and TRBJ2-7, with TRBD2 matching 10 bases. The CDR3 has 14 residues. The J segment lost 7 bases and the V segment lost 3 bases, leaving 6 bases of the junction unmatched. Germline CDR1 is MNHEY and CDR2 is SMNVEV (reference sequence). The DNA for the CDR3 is TGTGCCAGCAGTTTGTCTAGCGGGAGTAGTGAGCAGTACTTC. Its translation is CASSLSSGSSEQYF.

The chain combines TRBV6-2 or TRBV6-3 with TRBJ1-2; possible D gene TRBD1, 5 bases. Per germline, CDR1 MNHEY and CDR2 SVGEGT. V was pared by 5 bases and J by 0 bases, with 13 bases between. The CDR3 contains 15 residues. The CDR3 DNA follows: TGTGCCAGCAGTCATGACAGATTAGCTAACTATGGCTACACCTTC. The encoded protein is CASSHDRLANYGYTF.

This rearrangement joins TRBV27 to TRBJ1-2; 8 bases are a match to TRBD1. Germline V gene data show CDR1 as MNHEY and CDR2 as SMNVEV (reference sequence). The CDR3 has 15 residues. V was clipped by 3 bases and J by 4 bases; unmatched bases: 7. DNA for the CDR3: TGTGCCAGCAGTTTCCTCAGGGGGCCTGGCTATGGCTACACCTTC. Amino acids: CASSFLRGPGYGYTF.

The chain carries TRBV12-3 or TRBV12-4 and TRBJ1-2; D ambiguous. The CDR3 contains 12 residues. The germline V and J ends were trimmed by 1 base and 5 bases, with 5 bases remaining between them. In DNA form, the CDR3 reads TGTGCCAGCAGTTTAGGACATTATGGCTACACCTTC. This codes for CASSLGHYGYTF.

J is TRBJ2-2 and V is TRBV6-7, with 8 positions matching TRBD1. TRBV6-7 is flagged as an ORF with uncertain function. The CDR3 length is 19 residues. The trim removed 2 bases at V and 5 bases at J, leaving 16 bases unmatched. CDR3 in amino acids: CASSYSTPNRGSRTGELFF. CDR3 nucleotides: TGTGCCAGCAGTTACAGTACTCCCAACAGGGGGAGCAGGACCGGGGAGCTGTTTTTT.

This rearrangement joins TRBV10-1 to TRBJ2-1, with 10 bases aligning to TRBD2. V was pared by 6 bases and J by 5 bases, with 16 bases of the junction left unmatched. Per the germline V gene, CDR1 is WNHNN and CDR2 is SYGVQD (reference sequence). There are 18 residues in the CDR3. CDR3 coding DNA: TGCGCCAGCAGCGCAACTCTAGCGGGAGACTGGTCAGACAATGAGCAGTTCTTC. Translated: CASSATLAGDWSDNEQFF.

This clone has only a few counts. This chain connects TRBV14 to TRBJ1-1, with D uncertain. CDR3 size: 15 residues. V lost 0 bases and J lost 5, with 13 bases in between. Germline CDR1 reads SGHDN; CDR2 reads FVKESK. Here the CDR3 DNA reads TGTGCCAGCAGCCAAGATCCAGGAGGACGGACTGAAGCTTTCTTT. Encoded protein: CASSQDPGGRTEAFF.

This sequence joins TRBV12-3 or TRBV12-4 and TRBJ2-3; TRBD1 might be the D (5 bases). The CDR3 contains 12 residues. The ends were cut back, 1 base at V and 8 bases at J, with 7 bases in the middle. CDR3 nucleotide sequence: TGTGCCAGCAGTTTAGAGGGGTCTACGCAGTATTTT. This sequence encodes CASSLEGSTQYF.

The chain combines TRBV24-1 with TRBJ2-1; 8 positions agree with TRBD2. V trimming: 12 bases; J trimming: 7 bases; junction bases outside the gene matches: 13. Germline V gene lookup returns CDR1 KGHDR and CDR2 SFDVKD. The CDR3 length is 14 residues. Here the CDR3 reads CACGSSGVGNEQFF. Here the CDR3 DNA reads TGTGCCTGCGGGAGTAGCGGGGTGGGGAATGAGCAGTTCTTC.

The chain combines TRBV24-1 with TRBJ1-2; 8 bases are a match to TRBD1. Trimming at V came to 10 bases and at J to 5 bases, leaving 5 bases not matched to a gene. The CDR3 spans 12 residues. CDR1 and CDR2 from the germline V gene are KGHDR and SFDVKD. The CDR3 region is CATQGAEYGYTF. For the CDR3, the DNA is TGTGCCACGCAGGGGGCTGAGTATGGCTACACCTTC.

This clone was detected once. The chain uses TRBV9 and TRBJ1-2; D might be TRBD1 (5 bases). The V gene lost 4 bases and the J gene lost 5 bases, with 9 bases spanning the gap. This CDR3 contains 12 residues. Germline V gene data show CDR1 as SGDLS and CDR2 as YYNGEE. CDR3 sequence (DNA): TGTGCCAGCAGCTCTCCAGGGTATGGCTACACCTTC. As protein: CASSSPGYGYTF.

The chain employs TRBV30 and TRBJ1-2, with 8 bases aligning to TRBD1. Germline loops: CDR1 GTSNPN, CDR2 SVGIG (reference sequence). The CDR3 spans 15 residues. After removal of 1 base from V and 4 bases from J, the junction contained 8 bases not matched to a gene. CDR3 coding DNA: TGTGCCTGGAGTGCCTTCGGGACAGGTTCCTATGGCTACACCTTC. Its translation: CAWSAFGTGSYGYTF. Drawing the rest from reference TRBV30 and TRBJ1-2, the complete variable domain is SQTIHQWPATLVQPVGSPLSLECTVEGTSNPNLYWYRQAAGRGLQLLFYSVGIGQISSEVPQNLSASRPQDRQFILSSKKLLLSDSGFYLCAWSAFGTGSYGYTFGSGTRLTVV.

The chain employs TRBV19 and TRBJ1-5; tentatively, D is TRBD1 (6 bases). The V end was cut by 7 bases, the J end by 3 bases, with 16 bases between. Germline CDR1 LNHDA, CDR2 SQIVND (reference sequence). The CDR3 has 15 amino acids. The chain's CDR3 is CASTHQDRSNQPQHF. The CDR3 nucleotides are TGTGCCAGTACCCATCAGGACAGATCCAATCAGCCCCAGCATTTT. The entire variable domain, with the rest obtained from reference TRBV19 and TRBJ1-5, is as follows: DGGITQSPKYLFRKEGQNVTLSCEQNLNHDAMYWYRQDPGQGLRLIYYSQIVNDFQKGDIAEGYSVSREKKESFPLTVTSAQKNPTAFYLCASTHQDRSNQPQHFGDGTRLSIL.

With respect to this clone: Other DNA sequences of this sample code for an identical CDR3. V gene TRBV15 combines with J gene TRBJ2-5, with TRBD2 identical over 7 bases. The V segment lost 3 bases and the J segment 5 bases; nucleotides outside the gene matches: 3. This CDR3 contains 13 residues. Germline V CDR1 and CDR2: LNHNV, YYDKDF (reference sequence). The CDR3 nucleotides read TGTGCCACCAGCAGGGGGGGGTTGGAGACCCAGTACTTC. Its protein is CATSRGGLETQYF.

In its sample, this clone was seen once. The chain combines TRBV7-9 with TRBJ1-1; perhaps TRBD1 as D (5 bases). The CDR3 contains 18 residues. Germline values: CDR1 SEHNR, CDR2 FQNEAQ (reference sequence). Trimming removed 4 bases from V and 3 bases from J, with 24 bases in between. The DNA for the CDR3 is TGTGCCAGCAGCTACCAATCAGTCGTATGGACAAATGACACTGAAGCTTTCTTT. As protein: CASSYQSVVWTNDTEAFF.

The rearrangement joins TRBV5-4 to TRBJ2-3; 8 bases align to TRBD1. The germline V gene encodes CDR1 SGHNT and CDR2 YYREEE (reference sequence). V was clipped by 1 base and J by 5 bases; unmatched bases: 3. The CDR3 is 14 amino acids. CDR3 in amino acids: CASSLQGARDTQYF. As DNA, the CDR3 is TGTGCCAGCAGCTTGCAGGGGGCCCGAGATACGCAGTATTTT. The entire variable domain, with the rest obtained from reference TRBV5-4 and TRBJ2-3, is as follows: ETGVTQSPTHLIKTRGQQVTLRCSSQSGHNTVSWYQQALGQGPQFIFQYYREEENGRGNFPPRFSGLQFPNYSSELNVNALELDDSALYLCASSLQGARDTQYFGPGTRLTVL.

V is TRBV4-1 and J is TRBJ2-3; 16 nucleotides align to TRBD2. V was clipped by 3 bases and J by 6 bases; unmatched bases: 6. Germline V gives CDR1 MGHRA, CDR2 YSYEKL. CDR3 size: 17 residues. In nucleotides, the CDR3 is TGCGCCAGCAGCCAGGGACTAGCGGGAGGGCCGGGGGATACGCAGTATTTT. Translating it yields CASSQGLAGGPGDTQYF.

The V call is TRBV7-9, the J call TRBJ2-7, with D possibly matching TRBD1 (7 bases). This CDR3 has 13 amino acids. With 5 bases removed from V and 7 bases from J, the gap between germline ends came to 15 bases. Germline loops: CDR1 SEHNR, CDR2 FQNEAQ (reference sequence). Here the CDR3 DNA reads TGTGCCAGCAGCCGACAGGGTGCGGGGGAGCAGTACTTC. Protein: CASSRQGAGEQYF.

The CDR3 DNA sequence: TGTGCCAGCAGTTCGACAGGGGAGCAGTACTTC. Its protein product is CASSSTGEQYF. This chain connects TRBV12-3 or TRBV12-4 to TRBJ2-7; 7 bases are a match to TRBD1. This CDR3 has 11 residues. With 4 bases clipped from V and 7 bases from J, the junction kept 1 base outside the gene matches.

The chain has TRBV25-1 and TRBJ2-1; 12 bases are shared with TRBD2. Germline V lookup: CDR1 MGHDK, CDR2 SYGVNS. This CDR3 has 15 residues. With 6 bases clipped from V and 3 bases from J, the junction kept 3 bases outside the gene matches. DNA for the CDR3: TGTGCCAGCAGGGAGACTAGCGGGGGCTACAATGAGCAGTTCTTC. Its protein product is CASRETSGGYNEQFF.